Listed below are T cell receptor beta chains from one sample, sequenced in a study of identical twins. TCRdb reanalysed the 5' RACE reads using MiXCR and keeps one entry per CDR3 protein. The sample holds under 250,000 distinct CDR3 sequences, 7.5% seen once. The sample was also reused in another study, on yellow fever vaccine responses in identical twins.

The sequenced material came from CD8+ T cells sorted from blood. These receptors all stem from a woman in her late teens or twenties in good health. CDR3s include the opening cysteine and the closing phenylalanine or tryptophan. The order of the fields is D gene, V gene, clone size, J gene, CDR3 DNA, CDR3 protein. D genes are given only for firm matches. Rows may omit the clone size; those that give it use once, few, many or a size class.

D gene: TRBD1; V gene: TRBV7-2; clone size: .; J gene: TRBJ2-7; CDR3 DNA: TGTGCCAGCAGCGGAAGGGGGCCCTCCTCCTACGAGCAGTACTTC; CDR3 protein: CASSGRGPSSYEQYF
D gene: .; V gene: TRBV5-1; clone size: many; J gene: TRBJ2-3; CDR3 DNA: TGCGCCAGCAGTGACCGGGACTGGGGCACAGATACGCAGTATTTT; CDR3 protein: CASSDRDWGTDTQYF
D gene: TRBD1; V gene: TRBV5-1; clone size: few; J gene: TRBJ2-7; CDR3 DNA: TGCGCCAGCAGCAAAGGGACAGGGGGCTACGAGCAGTACTTC; CDR3 protein: CASSKGTGGYEQYF
D gene: .; V gene: TRBV29-1; clone size: few; J gene: TRBJ2-2; CDR3 DNA: TGCAGCGCTGGCACCGCCGGGGAGCTGTTTTTT; CDR3 protein: CSAGTAGELFF
D gene: .; V gene: TRBV5-1; clone size: many; J gene: TRBJ1-1; CDR3 DNA: TGCGCCAGCAGCCCCGGAGGGGCGGGAGCTTTCTTT; CDR3 protein: CASSPGGAGAFF
D gene: TRBD2; V gene: TRBV3-1; clone size: .; J gene: TRBJ2-1; CDR3 DNA: TGTGCCAGCAGCCAAGACCCCGGGACTAGAGCCGATGAGCAGTTCTTC; CDR3 protein: CASSQDPGTRADEQFF
D gene: .; V gene: TRBV29-1; clone size: few; J gene: TRBJ2-7; CDR3 DNA: TGCAGCGTTGTAGTTTATCCGGCGGGGCGGCCCCCCGGATCGATGCCCTACGAGCAGTACTTC; CDR3 protein: CSVVVYPAGRPPGSMPYEQYF
D gene: TRBD1; V gene: TRBV29-1; clone size: many; J gene: TRBJ2-1; CDR3 DNA: TGCAGCGTTGAGGGACAGGGGGCAGGCTATGAGCAGTTCTTC; CDR3 protein: CSVEGQGAGYEQFF
D gene: TRBD1; V gene: TRBV29-1; clone size: many; J gene: TRBJ1-1; CDR3 DNA: TGCAGCGGGGACAGGGATCACACTGAAGCTTTCTTT; CDR3 protein: CSGDRDHTEAFF
D gene: .; V gene: TRBV6-1; clone size: few; J gene: TRBJ1-4; CDR3 DNA: TGTGCCAGCAGTGAAGCGGGCCCGGAACTGTTTTTT; CDR3 protein: CASSEAGPELFF
D gene: .; V gene: TRBV28; clone size: .; J gene: TRBJ2-2; CDR3 DNA: TGTGCCAGCAGTTTAGAATCCATGTCCGGGGAGCTGTTTTTT; CDR3 protein: CASSLESMSGELFF
D gene: .; V gene: TRBV15; clone size: few; J gene: TRBJ2-3; CDR3 DNA: TGTGCCACCAGCAGAGAGCGGGACCACACAGATACGCAGTATTTT; CDR3 protein: CATSRERDHTDTQYF
D gene: TRBD1; V gene: TRBV28; clone size: few; J gene: TRBJ1-1; CDR3 DNA: TGTGCCAGCAGTTTACCCTCACAGGGGTGGGACACTGAAGCTTTCTTT; CDR3 protein: CASSLPSQGWDTEAFF
D gene: TRBD2; V gene: TRBV28; clone size: .; J gene: TRBJ2-3; CDR3 DNA: TGTGTCAGCAACCTTTCTAGCGGGAGCACAGATACGCAGTATTTT; CDR3 protein: CVSNLSSGSTDTQYF
D gene: TRBD2; V gene: TRBV13; clone size: .; J gene: TRBJ2-5; CDR3 DNA: TGTGCCAGCAGCCCCGGGGGGGGCGTAGAGACCCAGTACTTC; CDR3 protein: CASSPGGGVETQYF
D gene: TRBD1; V gene: TRBV7-2; clone size: .; J gene: TRBJ1-2; CDR3 DNA: TGTGCCAGCAGCTTAACCGGGGGGTGGTGGGACAGAAGCGGCTACACCTTC; CDR3 protein: CASSLTGGWWDRSGYTF
D gene: TRBD2; V gene: TRBV27; clone size: few; J gene: TRBJ2-1; CDR3 DNA: TGTGCCAGCAGAGCGGGAGACTACAATGAGCAGTTCTTC; CDR3 protein: CASRAGDYNEQFF
D gene: TRBD1; V gene: TRBV19; clone size: few; J gene: TRBJ2-5; CDR3 DNA: TGTGCCAGCACTGACCCAACAGGGGAAGAGACCCAGTACTTC; CDR3 protein: CASTDPTGEETQYF
D gene: .; V gene: TRBV7-8; clone size: .; J gene: TRBJ2-3; CDR3 DNA: TGTGCCAGCAGCTTTCGCGGTAGGACCATCGCAGATACGCAGTATTTT; CDR3 protein: CASSFRGRTIADTQYF
D gene: .; V gene: TRBV15; clone size: many; J gene: TRBJ1-5; CDR3 DNA: TGTGCCACCAGTTTAGTCTTTAGCAATCAGCCCCAGCATTTT; CDR3 protein: CATSLVFSNQPQHF
D gene: .; V gene: TRBV2; clone size: .; J gene: TRBJ2-5; CDR3 DNA: TGTGCCAGCGGAGAGGGGTCCATTCAAGAGACCCAGTACTTC; CDR3 protein: CASGEGSIQETQYF
D gene: .; V gene: TRBV7-9; clone size: many; J gene: TRBJ2-2; CDR3 DNA: TGTGCCAGCAGCTTCTTTAGCAGGTTCCCCGGGGAGCTGTTTTTT; CDR3 protein: CASSFFSRFPGELFF
D gene: TRBD1; V gene: TRBV11-2; clone size: few; J gene: TRBJ2-1; CDR3 DNA: TGTGCCAGCAGCTTCGACAGGGCCTACTCCTACAATGAGCAGTTCTTC; CDR3 protein: CASSFDRAYSYNEQFF
D gene: .; V gene: TRBV15; clone size: once; J gene: TRBJ2-1; CDR3 DNA: TGTGCCACCAGCAGAGAAGGTGGGATTGGGAGGAATGAGCAGTTCTTC; CDR3 protein: CATSREGGIGRNEQFF
D gene: .; V gene: TRBV12-3/TRBV12-4; clone size: many; J gene: TRBJ2-3; CDR3 DNA: TGTGCCAGCAGTCCTGAAGGAGATACGCAGTATTTT; CDR3 protein: CASSPEGDTQYF
D gene: .; V gene: TRBV5-1; clone size: many; J gene: TRBJ1-1; CDR3 DNA: TGCGCCAGCAGCTTGTGGACAAACACTGAAGCTTTCTTT; CDR3 protein: CASSLWTNTEAFF
D gene: .; V gene: TRBV20-1; clone size: .; J gene: TRBJ2-1; CDR3 DNA: TGCAGTGCTAGAGTGGGGGACACCCTTCGGATTGAGCAGTTCTTC; CDR3 protein: CSARVGDTLRIEQFF
D gene: .; V gene: TRBV12-3/TRBV12-4; clone size: many; J gene: TRBJ2-5; CDR3 DNA: TGTGCCAGCAGGCCGAGTAGTCAAGAGACCCAGTACTTC; CDR3 protein: CASRPSSQETQYF